A selection of T cell receptor beta chains follows, all from one sample in a study of blood T cell repertoires in COVID-19. Sequenced by immunoSEQ multiplex PCR; TCRdb stores in-frame clones only, minus some. The sample shows about 400,000 clones, roughly 88% of them seen only once. The sequenced sample consisted of PBMCs or T cells enriched from blood (not recorded which). Receptors were obtained from a woman in her 40s with acute COVID-19. The CDR3 runs from the conserved cysteine through the conserved F or W. D genes are given only for firm matches. Some rows mark clone size as missing; the rest say once, few, many or name a class of expanded clone.

size: once; J: TRBJ2-7; D: TRBD1; V: TRBV10-2; length: 14; DNA: TGCGCCAGCAGCACCGGGACAGCTGGGAACGAGCAGTACTTC; CDR3: CASSTGTAGNEQYF
size: -; J: TRBJ2-7; D: TRBD2; V: TRBV4-2; length: 16; DNA: TGTGCCAGCAGCCAAGCCTACGGGCAGCGGGGGAATGAGCAGTACTTC; CDR3: CASSQAYGQRGNEQYF
size: few; J: TRBJ1-4; D: TRBD1; V: TRBV7-9; length: 14; DNA: TGTGCCAGCAGCTTAAGACAGGGGAATGAAAAACTGTTTTTT; CDR3: CASSLRQGNEKLFF
size: -; J: TRBJ2-3; D: TRBD1; V: TRBV7-2; length: 17; DNA: TGTGCCAGCAGCTCAACAGGGGTCAGGGAGAGCACAGATACGCAGTATTTT; CDR3: CASSSTGVRESTDTQYF
size: once; J: TRBJ1-1; D: -; V: TRBV12-3/TRBV12-4; length: 13; DNA: TGTGCCAGCAGCCAACAACGGGGGGGCGGAGCTTTCTTT; CDR3: CASSQQRGGGAFF
size: -; J: TRBJ2-6; D: -; V: TRBV19; length: 15; DNA: TGTGCCAGTACTCGACAGGCTTACGGGGCCAACGTCCTGACTTTC; CDR3: CASTRQAYGANVLTF
size: -; J: TRBJ1-4; D: -; V: TRBV5-1; length: 11; DNA: TGCGCCAGCAGCTGGGGCGGGGAACTGTTTTTT; CDR3: CASSWGGELFF
size: -; J: TRBJ2-1; D: TRBD1; V: TRBV11-3; length: 17; DNA: TGTGCCAGCAGCTTAGGTCTCCAGCGGACAGGGGGGAATGAGCAGTTCTTC; CDR3: CASSLGLQRTGGNEQFF
size: -; J: TRBJ1-2; D: TRBD1; V: TRBV5-6; length: 17; DNA: TGTGCCAGCAGCTTGAGCCGGGGTACAGGGGGGTTGCGTGGCTACACCTTC; CDR3: CASSLSRGTGGLRGYTF
size: -; J: TRBJ2-1; D: -; V: TRBV19; length: 13; DNA: TGTGCCAGTAGTATGTCCACTTACAATGAGCAGTTCTTC; CDR3: CASSMSTYNEQFF
size: -; J: TRBJ1-6; D: -; V: TRBV2; length: 16; DNA: TGTGCCAGCAGACCTTCTCTGAGCTCCTATAATTCACCCCTCCACTTT; CDR3: CASRPSLSSYNSPLHF
size: few; J: TRBJ1-1; D: TRBD1; V: TRBV5-1; length: 17; DNA: TGCGCCAGCAGTTGGAAACAGGGGGCCCTCAGGAACACTGAAGCTTTCTTT; CDR3: CASSWKQGALRNTEAFF
size: -; J: TRBJ2-1; D: TRBD1; V: TRBV13; length: 14; DNA: TGTGCCAGCAGCCCACGACAGGGTTTCAATGAGCAGTTCTTC; CDR3: CASSPRQGFNEQFF
size: -; J: TRBJ2-3; D: TRBD2; V: TRBV19; length: 15; DNA: TGTGCCAGCAGACTAGCGGGGACTGGCACAGATACGCAGTATTTT; CDR3: CASRLAGTGTDTQYF
size: -; J: TRBJ2-3; D: TRBD1; V: TRBV5-5; length: 15; DNA: TGTGCCAGCAGCTTGGCGGGACAGGGTGGAGATACGCAGTATTTT; CDR3: CASSLAGQGGDTQYF
size: -; J: TRBJ1-1; D: TRBD1; V: TRBV29-1; length: 11; DNA: TGCAGCGTAGGAGGGGGCGGTGAAGCTTTCTTT; CDR3: CSVGGGGEAFF
size: -; J: TRBJ1-1; D: TRBD1; V: TRBV6-5; length: 14; DNA: TGTGCCAGCAGAGCACCAGGGGGCAGGTTCGGAGCTTTCTTT; CDR3: CASRAPGGRFGAFF
size: -; J: TRBJ2-3; D: TRBD1; V: TRBV29-1; length: 14; DNA: TGCAGCGTTGAGATGACAGGGGGCCTGGATACGCAGTATTTT; CDR3: CSVEMTGGLDTQYF
size: once; J: TRBJ1-3; D: -; V: TRBV11-2; length: 13; DNA: TGTGCCAGCAGCTCGGGCTCTGGAAACACCATATATTTT; CDR3: CASSSGSGNTIYF
size: once; J: TRBJ2-7; D: TRBD2; V: TRBV11-2; length: 17; DNA: TGTGCCAGCAGAAAAACTAGCGGGGGGGCCCTAGTGGGCGAGCAGTACTTC; CDR3: CASRKTSGGALVGEQYF
size: -; J: TRBJ2-7; D: -; V: TRBV5-1; length: 13; DNA: TGCGCCAGCAGCAATGGCTTCTCCTACGAGCAGTACTTC; CDR3: CASSNGFSYEQYF
size: -; J: TRBJ2-1; D: -; V: TRBV6-5; length: 14; DNA: TGTGCCAGCAGTTATGTCCGGACAACGAATGAGCAGTTCTTC; CDR3: CASSYVRTTNEQFF
size: -; J: TRBJ1-1; D: -; V: TRBV6-1; length: 13; DNA: TGTGCCAGCAGTGAACGGGGAGAGACTGAAGCTTTCTTT; CDR3: CASSERGETEAFF
size: once; J: TRBJ2-3; D: -; V: TRBV4-2; length: 15; DNA: TGTGCCAGCAGCCAGCGGTTAGCGGGCACAGATACGCAGTATTTT; CDR3: CASSQRLAGTDTQYF
size: -; J: TRBJ2-5; D: TRBD2; V: TRBV5-1; length: 13; DNA: TGCGCCAGCAGGTTTAGCGGGGACGAGACCCAGTACTTC; CDR3: CASRFSGDETQYF
size: -; J: TRBJ2-7; D: TRBD1; V: TRBV5-1; length: 14; DNA: TGCGCCAGCAGCTTTCAGACAGGGAACTACGAGCAGTACTTC; CDR3: CASSFQTGNYEQYF
size: -; J: TRBJ1-4; D: -; V: TRBV12-5; length: 18; DNA: TGTGCTAGTGGTTTGGTACTAGGACAGCCGAACTTTAATGAAAAACTGTTTTTT; CDR3: CASGLVLGQPNFNEKLFF
size: -; J: TRBJ2-1; D: -; V: TRBV29-1; length: 14; DNA: TGCAGCGTTGTCTCCGGGGAGCCCTACAATGAGCAGTTCTTC; CDR3: CSVVSGEPYNEQFF
size: many; J: TRBJ1-5; D: -; V: TRBV19; length: 15; DNA: TGTGCCAGTAGTCTTCGGGGTCGGGCTAATCAGCCCCAGCATTTT; CDR3: CASSLRGRANQPQHF
size: -; J: TRBJ1-6; D: TRBD1; V: TRBV12-5; length: 14; DNA: TGTGCTAGTAGGCTCGGACAGGGAAATTCACCCCTCCACTTT; CDR3: CASRLGQGNSPLHF
size: -; J: TRBJ1-1; D: -; V: TRBV7-9; length: 14; DNA: TGTGCCAGCAGCTTAGGGCCGGGGAACACTGAAGCTTTCTTT; CDR3: CASSLGPGNTEAFF
size: -; J: TRBJ2-1; D: TRBD2; V: TRBV19; length: 15; DNA: TGTGCCAGTAGTATAGTAGCGGGGGGGCAGAATGAGCAGTTCTTC; CDR3: CASSIVAGGQNEQFF
size: -; J: TRBJ2-7; D: TRBD1; V: TRBV5-4; length: 15; DNA: TGTGCCAGCAGCTTGGGTGACAGGGGCATATACGAGCAGTACTTC; CDR3: CASSLGDRGIYEQYF
size: -; J: TRBJ1-2; D: -; V: TRBV9; length: 13; DNA: TGTGCCAGCAGCACCGGGGTTAACTATGGCTACACCTTC; CDR3: CASSTGVNYGYTF
size: -; J: TRBJ2-7; D: -; V: TRBV5-1; length: 15; DNA: TGCGCCAGCAGGCGGATGACGCAGGGTCGCTACGAGCAGTACTTC; CDR3: CASRRMTQGRYEQYF
size: few; J: TRBJ2-2; D: TRBD1; V: TRBV24-1; length: 18; DNA: TGTGCCACCAGTGATAAGACCTCCGGGACAGGGAACACCGGGGAGCTGTTTTTT; CDR3: CATSDKTSGTGNTGELFF
size: -; J: TRBJ2-1; D: -; V: TRBV4-2; length: 15; DNA: TGTGCCAGCAGCCAAGAAGCCAGCGGGTTTACCGAGCAGTTCTTC; CDR3: CASSQEASGFTEQFF
size: -; J: TRBJ1-4; D: -; V: TRBV21-1; length: 15; DNA: TGTGCCAGCAGCGAGGCGCAGGGTTATATTGAAAAACTGTTTTTT; CDR3: CASSEAQGYIEKLFF
size: -; J: TRBJ1-6; D: -; V: TRBV3-1/TRBV3-2; length: 16; DNA: TGTGCCAGCAGCCAAGATTCTACAGCCTATAATTCACCCCTCCACTTT; CDR3: CASSQDSTAYNSPLHF
size: -; J: TRBJ1-5; D: TRBD1; V: TRBV6-5; length: 16; DNA: TGTGCCAGCAGTTTGACAGGGGGTTTCGGCAATCAGCCCCAGCATTTT; CDR3: CASSLTGGFGNQPQHF
size: -; J: TRBJ2-5; D: -; V: TRBV11-2; length: 14; DNA: TGTGCCAGCAGCTCGTGGCCAGACCAAGAGACCCAGTACTTC; CDR3: CASSSWPDQETQYF
size: -; J: TRBJ2-7; D: TRBD1; V: TRBV23-1; length: 15; DNA: TGCGCCAGCACCAGAAGGGGGACAGGGAGCTACGAGCAGTACTTC; CDR3: CASTRRGTGSYEQYF
size: -; J: TRBJ1-6; D: -; V: TRBV7-2; length: 14; DNA: TGTGCCAGCAGCTTACAGGGGCTTGGGGCACCCCTCCACTTT; CDR3: CASSLQGLGAPLHF
size: -; J: TRBJ2-3; D: TRBD2; V: TRBV10-3; length: 13; DNA: TGTGCCACCTCAGGACTAGGCCAAGATACGCAGTATTTT; CDR3: CATSGLGQDTQYF
size: -; J: TRBJ1-1; D: -; V: TRBV29-1; length: 13; DNA: TGCAGCGGGATAGAAGGGGGGAACACTGAAGCTTTCTTT; CDR3: CSGIEGGNTEAFF
size: -; J: TRBJ1-2; D: TRBD1; V: TRBV6-5; length: 16; DNA: TGTGCCAGCAGTTACGATGGGACAGGGGAACTCTATGGCTACACCTTC; CDR3: CASSYDGTGELYGYTF
size: -; J: TRBJ1-4; D: TRBD1; V: TRBV13; length: 18; DNA: TGTGCCAGCTCCCGTCGAAGGGGACAGGCAGGGAGGAAGGAAAAACTGTTTTTT; CDR3: CASSRRRGQAGRKEKLFF
size: -; J: TRBJ1-1; D: -; V: TRBV27; length: 13; DNA: TGTGCCAGCAGTTCGCGGGGGGGTGCTGAAGCTTTCTTT; CDR3: CASSSRGGAEAFF
size: -; J: TRBJ1-4; D: -; V: TRBV10-3; length: 14; DNA: TGTGCCATCAGTGAGGGAGGGCTAAATGAAAAACTGTTTTTT; CDR3: CAISEGGLNEKLFF
size: -; J: TRBJ2-3; D: -; V: TRBV6-5; length: 14; DNA: TGTGCCAGCAGTCCCCTGACTAGCACAGATACGCAGTATTTT; CDR3: CASSPLTSTDTQYF
size: -; J: TRBJ1-4; D: -; V: TRBV11-2; length: 14; DNA: TGTGCCAGCAGCTTGACAGCGAGTAATGAAAAACTGTTTTTT; CDR3: CASSLTASNEKLFF
size: -; J: TRBJ1-1; D: -; V: TRBV7-9; length: 15; DNA: TGTGCCAGCAGCTTAGCAGGCCAGGTGAACACTGAAGCTTTCTTT; CDR3: CASSLAGQVNTEAFF
size: -; J: TRBJ2-1; D: TRBD1; V: TRBV11-3; length: 15; DNA: TGTGCCAGCAGCAGCCGGGACAGCTATTACAATGAGCAGTTCTTC; CDR3: CASSSRDSYYNEQFF
size: -; J: TRBJ2-1; D: TRBD1; V: TRBV4-1; length: 14; DNA: TGCGCCAGCAGCTTGACAGGGGTTGAAAATGAGCAGTTCTTC; CDR3: CASSLTGVENEQFF
size: few; J: TRBJ1-5; D: TRBD1; V: TRBV19; length: 14; DNA: TGTGCCAGTAGTGTGGACAGGGACCCGTCCCCCCAGCATTTT; CDR3: CASSVDRDPSPQHF